This TCR beta chain originates from a study of blood T cells in healthy people across ages (dated by TCRdb to the mid-2010s). Regarding the study in general: In model experiments, roughly one uniquely barcoded TCR beta cDNA molecule per two T cells was captured by template switching. Age-related changes in TCR beta repertoire diversity were measured in the study by deep sequencing normalized with unique cDNA molecular identifiers. Donors were grouped into four age groups: young (average approximately 15 years), middle-aged (about 38), aged (62) and long-lived (just over 80). Donors of different ages were randomly distributed across sequencing lanes to avoid experimental bias. Using the same blood draw, the study looked at two additional independent replicas of 1 million unique cDNA reads for two donors, one aged 18 to 30 and the other aged 80 or older.

Results the study describes overall, beyond this receptor: Since profiling was done on bulk unsorted PBMCs, naive and antigen-experienced compartments could not be conclusively compared. Observed TCR beta diversity per million T cells fell roughly linearly with age, and a significant reduction was already apparent by age roughly 40. The percentage of naive T cells measured by flow cytometry correlated strongly with observed TCR beta diversity. Estimates of total diversity from one million sequenced T cells were regarded as lower bounds and underestimates. The CMV infection status of donors was not known, potentially confounding age-related changes in expanded clonotypes. Compared with the aged group, more naive CD4+ T cells, fewer expanded clones and increased TCR diversity were shown by the long-lived group, suggesting age selection.

There are 14 amino acids in the CDR3, from cysteine to phenylalanine inclusive. Just CDR3 DNA is preserved here, 42 bases in frame from base 1. In the germline V gene, CDR1 corresponds to MNHEY and CDR2 to SVGAGI. The junction carries 10 bases between V and J, which are trimmed by 5 bases and 0 bases respectively. Library generation was performed with 5' RACE. A second PCR of roughly 7 to 11 cycles was performed with a sample-barcoded 5' primer and a J-beta primer mix. A unique molecular identifier was introduced onto each TCR beta cDNA molecule by a template-switch 5' adaptor carrying 12 random nucleotides. Each sample yielded at least 2.5 million CDR3-containing paired-end reads. First-strand cDNA was synthesized from all RNA with the Mint cDNA synthesis kit, primed by a TRBC-specific oligonucleotide. Following uracil-DNA glycosylase treatment, a first 18-cycle PCR with universal primers M1SS and BC2_uni_R was performed on all cDNA. In the authors' own workflow: For normalization, 1 million high-quality reads were randomly selected from each sample, with every read carrying a distinct molecular identifier. Reads sharing molecular identifiers were discarded rather than binned into consensus sequences. MiTCR, set to a Q25 quality threshold and the strictest error-elimination algorithm, was used for CDR3 identification, clonotype clustering and error correction. A nonparametric unseen species model using Euler transformation provided a lower-bound estimate of total TCR beta diversity. In-frame beta chains were kept once TCRdb had trimmed the public reads at Q25 with fastp and called clones with MiXCR. When rows share a CDR3 protein, they turn into one entry using the most common DNA and genes. The V and J calls here are based on TCRdb, not the publication. This sample is represented by 1,800,000 or so distinct CDR3 sequences; around 42% of them were singletons. The ten largest clones take up more than 20% of the sample.

Systemically healthy Caucasian individuals from Russia, approximately 39 in total and aged about 6 to 100 years, were included as donors. Each donor gave ten milliliters of peripheral blood, drawn into EDTA-treated Vacutainer tubes. Ficoll-Paque density-gradient centrifugation was used to isolate PBMCs, with at least 6 million per sample. Trizol reagent was used to extract total RNA from PBMCs, with at least 5.5 micrograms per sample. The percentages of naive CD45RAhigh/CD27high T cells were determined by flow cytometry on a PBMC aliquot from every donor. The table lists this clonotype with many counts. Its recognized antigen is unknown. No much larger clonotype is one base removed from it; base qualities were not supplied.

The receptor was isolated from a human donor in good health. The chain uses TRBV6-5 and TRBJ2-5; the D call is tentative, TRBD1 or TRBD2, as each matches 5 bases. Sequencing was done on a sample of blood. The CDR3 reads CASSVRGHQETQYF. The sequenced DNA is TGTGCCAGCAGTGTGAGGGGACACCAAGAGACCCAGTACTTC.